Here is one TCR beta chain with its context. This CDR3 comprises 14 residues. The germline CDR1 and CDR2 sequences are SGHRS and YFSETQ. V trimming: 3 bases; J trimming: 5 bases; junction bases outside the gene matches: 6. A modified ARM-PCR protocol with three rounds of nested PCR amplified TCRbeta. TCRdb itself ran the multiplex PCR reads through MiXCR, one entry per CDR3 protein. This sample has 100,000 to 150,000 distinct CDR3 sequences, with about 66% found just once. The template was RNA from unsorted bulk tissue. The entry originates in a study of tumor and adjacent non-tumor tissue in lung cancer.

This rearrangement joins TRBV5-1 to TRBJ2-5; TRBD1 aligns across 8 bases. What was sequenced was lung tumor tissue. The clonotype comes from a man younger than 45 with non-small cell lung cancer. The CDR3 spells CASSSRQGRETQYF. The CDR3 region has the DNA TGCGCCAGCAGCTCCCGACAGGGGAGGGAGACCCAGTACTTC.